Listed below are T cell receptor beta chains from one sample, sequenced in a study of neurological immune-mediated disorders. TCRdb fed the 5' RACE reads into MiXCR, producing one record per CDR3 protein. This table holds tens of thousands of distinct CDR3 sequences, roughly 10% found once. The sequenced material came from PBMCs. The receptors were gathered from a woman between 35 and 50 years old in good health. The CDR3 runs from the conserved cysteine through the conserved F or W. Fields, in order: CDR3 DNA, CDR3 protein, D gene, J gene, CDR3 length, clone size, V gene. D genes are given only for firm matches. Part of the rows lack a size; the others show once, few, many or a class for expanded clones.

DNA: TGTGCCAGGGGGGGGGAGACTGACAATTCACCCCTCCACTTT
CDR3: CARGGETDNSPLHF
D: NA
J: TRBJ1-6
length: 14
size: many
V: TRBV6-1

DNA: TGCAGTGCTAGTCAATTTCGGGCGAGTCAGCCCCAGCATTTT
CDR3: CSASQFRASQPQHF
D: NA
J: TRBJ1-5
length: 14
size: few
V: TRBV20-1

DNA: TGTGCCAGCAGCTCTGCCGGGACAGGGGGTCCGCGGTTC
CDR3: CASSSAGTGGPRF
D: TRBD1
J: TRBJ1-2
length: 13
size: many
V: TRBV7-8

DNA: TGCAGTGCTCCCAGAGGTCCTAGCGGGGGCCCCGATACGCAGTATTTT
CDR3: CSAPRGPSGGPDTQYF
D: TRBD2
J: TRBJ2-3
length: 16
size: few
V: TRBV20-1

DNA: TGCGCCAGCAGCTCGGGACAGCTCGGGGGAGAGACCCATCACTTC
CDR3: CASSSGQLGGETHHF
D: NA
J: TRBJ2-5
length: 15
size: NA
V: TRBV5-1

DNA: TGCGCCAGCGGGCGGACAGCGACGAGCACAGATACGCAGTATTTT
CDR3: CASGRTATSTDTQYF
D: NA
J: TRBJ2-3
length: 15
size: many
V: TRBV5-1

DNA: TGTGCCTCACCCGAGAGGGGCACAGATACGCAGTATTTT
CDR3: CASPERGTDTQYF
D: NA
J: TRBJ2-3
length: 13
size: NA
V: TRBV18

DNA: TGCAGCGTTGCCCGGGGCGCAGGGACTATGGCAGATACGCAGTATTTT
CDR3: CSVARGAGTMADTQYF
D: TRBD2
J: TRBJ2-3
length: 16
size: few
V: TRBV29-1

DNA: TGTGCCAGCAGTTATACACTTACGAACACTGAAGCTTTCTTT
CDR3: CASSYTLTNTEAFF
D: NA
J: TRBJ1-1
length: 14
size: many
V: TRBV6-1

DNA: TGCGCCAGTACCGGGACAAACTCCTACAATGAGCAGTTCTTC
CDR3: CASTGTNSYNEQFF
D: NA
J: TRBJ2-1
length: 14
size: many
V: TRBV5-1

DNA: TGCGCCAGCAGCTGGGGTGTTTCGAACACTGAAGCTTTCTTT
CDR3: CASSWGVSNTEAFF
D: NA
J: TRBJ1-1
length: 14
size: many
V: TRBV5-1

DNA: TGCGCCAGCAGCTTGTTTATGGGGGCTGGTGGGGCCAACGTCCTGACTTTC
CDR3: CASSLFMGAGGANVLTF
D: NA
J: TRBJ2-6
length: 17
size: many
V: TRBV5-1

DNA: TGTGCCAACAGCCAGGGGGGCTACGAGCAGTACTTC
CDR3: CANSQGGYEQYF
D: NA
J: TRBJ2-7
length: 12
size: NA
V: TRBV3-1

DNA: TGCAGTGCTAGTAGGCAGGGCTACGAGCAGTACTTC
CDR3: CSASRQGYEQYF
D: NA
J: TRBJ2-7
length: 12
size: many
V: TRBV20-1

DNA: TGCAGTGCTAGTCCCGGGACATTCTACGAGCAGTACTTC
CDR3: CSASPGTFYEQYF
D: NA
J: TRBJ2-7
length: 13
size: many
V: TRBV20-1

DNA: TGTGCCAGCAGTGAATTGGCGACGTTCTTC
CDR3: CASSELATFF
D: NA
J: TRBJ2-1
length: 10
size: many
V: TRBV25-1

DNA: TGTGCCAGCAGTGCGAGGTCCGGGACCGAGGATACGCAGTATTTT
CDR3: CASSARSGTEDTQYF
D: NA
J: TRBJ2-3
length: 15
size: many
V: TRBV6-2/TRBV6-3

DNA: TGCAGCGTTGACCAAGCAACCGGGGAGCTGTTTTTT
CDR3: CSVDQATGELFF
D: NA
J: TRBJ2-2
length: 12
size: many
V: TRBV29-1

DNA: TGCGCCAGCAGCCAAGATCTGAGCACTAACTATGGCTACACCTTC
CDR3: CASSQDLSTNYGYTF
D: NA
J: TRBJ1-2
length: 15
size: many
V: TRBV4-3

DNA: TGTGCCAGCAGCCCCGGGGAGTACTACGAGCAGTACTTC
CDR3: CASSPGEYYEQYF
D: NA
J: TRBJ2-7
length: 13
size: many
V: TRBV3-1

DNA: TGTGCCAGCAGTTTAGGTGACAGGGTGCTGATGTTT
CDR3: CASSLGDRVLMF
D: TRBD1
J: TRBJ1-1
length: 12
size: many
V: TRBV12-3/TRBV12-4

DNA: TGTGCCAGCAGTTCGTTTCCCGACAGGGGCTACGGCTACACCTTC
CDR3: CASSSFPDRGYGYTF
D: TRBD1
J: TRBJ1-2
length: 15
size: many
V: TRBV6-5

DNA: TGCGCCAGCAGCTTAATTGGGACAGGGGCCATCAAGAACTACGAGCAGTACTTC
CDR3: CASSLIGTGAIKNYEQYF
D: TRBD1
J: TRBJ2-7
length: 18
size: many
V: TRBV5-1

DNA: TGCGCCAGCAGCCCGAGCGAGAAGGGGAATGAAAAACTGTTTTTT
CDR3: CASSPSEKGNEKLFF
D: NA
J: TRBJ1-4
length: 15
size: many
V: TRBV5-1

DNA: TGCAGTGCTCGACTAGCGGGAGAGTACTACGAGCAGTACTTC
CDR3: CSARLAGEYYEQYF
D: TRBD2
J: TRBJ2-7
length: 14
size: many
V: TRBV20-1

DNA: TGCGCCAGCAGCTTGGGTCGGCAGGACACTGAAGCTTTCTTT
CDR3: CASSLGRQDTEAFF
D: NA
J: TRBJ1-1
length: 14
size: many
V: TRBV5-1

DNA: TGTGCCAGCAGTGAAGAGGGAGCCAAAAACATTCAGTACTTC
CDR3: CASSEEGAKNIQYF
D: NA
J: TRBJ2-4
length: 14
size: many
V: TRBV25-1

DNA: TGTGCCAGCGAACAAGGGGGGACTGAAGCTTTCTTT
CDR3: CASEQGGTEAFF
D: NA
J: TRBJ1-1
length: 12
size: many
V: TRBV7-2

DNA: TGTGCCAGCAGGGACAGGACTAGCGTCTACAATGAGCAGTTCTTC
CDR3: CASRDRTSVYNEQFF
D: TRBD2
J: TRBJ2-1
length: 15
size: many
V: TRBV6-6

DNA: TGTGCCAGCAGTTACTCAGAGACCCAGGTGACTGAAGCTTTCTTT
CDR3: CASSYSETQVTEAFF
D: NA
J: TRBJ1-1
length: 15
size: many
V: TRBV6-5

DNA: TGTGCCAGCAGTTTGGGACCGTACTCTGGAAACACCATATATTTT
CDR3: CASSLGPYSGNTIYF
D: NA
J: TRBJ1-3
length: 15
size: many
V: TRBV27

DNA: TGTGCCAGCAGCTTAGTGTCTGAAGCTTTCTTT
CDR3: CASSLVSEAFF
D: NA
J: TRBJ1-1
length: 11
size: many
V: TRBV7-8

DNA: TGCGCCAGCAGCTCGCTCGGGACAGGGGGCGAGGAGCAGTACTTC
CDR3: CASSSLGTGGEEQYF
D: TRBD1
J: TRBJ2-7
length: 15
size: many
V: TRBV5-1

DNA: TGTGCCAGCAGCTTGGGATGGTCCTCTGGAAACACCATATATTTT
CDR3: CASSLGWSSGNTIYF
D: NA
J: TRBJ1-3
length: 15
size: many
V: TRBV7-2

DNA: TGCAGTGCTAGAGGGGGGGGGCCCTATAGCAATCAGCCCCAGCATTTT
CDR3: CSARGGGPYSNQPQHF
D: NA
J: TRBJ1-5
length: 16
size: NA
V: TRBV20-1

DNA: TGCAGCGTTGAATCAAAGGGGATGACAGATACGCAGTATTTT
CDR3: CSVESKGMTDTQYF
D: NA
J: TRBJ2-3
length: 14
size: few
V: TRBV29-1

DNA: TGTGCCAGCAGTTACTCGAGAGTTTACAATGAGCAGTTCTTC
CDR3: CASSYSRVYNEQFF
D: NA
J: TRBJ2-1
length: 14
size: many
V: TRBV6-6

DNA: TGTGCCAGCAGCCCTGGGACTCAGCCCCAGCATTTT
CDR3: CASSPGTQPQHF
D: NA
J: TRBJ1-5
length: 12
size: many
V: TRBV12-3/TRBV12-4

DNA: TGTGCCAGCAGCTCGTTCACCCGGTCAGGGGCCAACGTCCTGACTTTC
CDR3: CASSSFTRSGANVLTF
D: NA
J: TRBJ2-6
length: 16
size: many
V: TRBV7-9

DNA: TGTGCCATCAGTCCGACGACAGGGGGAAACACTGAAGCTTTCTTT
CDR3: CAISPTTGGNTEAFF
D: TRBD1
J: TRBJ1-1
length: 15
size: many
V: TRBV10-3

DNA: TGCAGTGCTAGAGATCCCGCGGGCTCCCGTCCCACTGAAGCTTTCTTT
CDR3: CSARDPAGSRPTEAFF
D: NA
J: TRBJ1-1
length: 16
size: many
V: TRBV20-1

DNA: TGCAGCGTTCGTAGCGGGAGGGGCGAGCAGTACTTC
CDR3: CSVRSGRGEQYF
D: TRBD2
J: TRBJ2-7
length: 12
size: NA
V: TRBV29-1

DNA: TGTGCCAGCAGTTTAGGGCGGGGTTTCAACACTGAAGCTTTCTTT
CDR3: CASSLGRGFNTEAFF
D: NA
J: TRBJ1-1
length: 15
size: many
V: TRBV12-3/TRBV12-4

DNA: TGTGCCAGCAGCCCTATTCTGGCGGGAGACTACGAGCAGTACTTC
CDR3: CASSPILAGDYEQYF
D: TRBD2
J: TRBJ2-7
length: 15
size: NA
V: TRBV5-8

DNA: TGTGCCAGCGTAGCGGGAGCAGCAGATACGCAGTATTTT
CDR3: CASVAGAADTQYF
D: TRBD2
J: TRBJ2-3
length: 13
size: many
V: TRBV3-1

DNA: TGCAGTGCTAGCCCCCCGACAGGGGGCTGGAGCAATCAGCCCCAGCATTTT
CDR3: CSASPPTGGWSNQPQHF
D: TRBD1
J: TRBJ1-5
length: 17
size: many
V: TRBV20-1

DNA: TGTGCCACCAGTGAAACCGGGACAGCTCGGGATACGCAGTATTTT
CDR3: CATSETGTARDTQYF
D: TRBD1
J: TRBJ2-3
length: 15
size: many
V: TRBV24-1

DNA: TGCAGCGTCCCCGGAGCCTCCCAGTACTTC
CDR3: CSVPGASQYF
D: NA
J: TRBJ2-5
length: 10
size: many
V: TRBV29-1

DNA: TGTGCCATCTCAGCGAGAGATAACACTGAAGCTTTCTTT
CDR3: CAISARDNTEAFF
D: NA
J: TRBJ1-1
length: 13
size: many
V: TRBV10-3

DNA: TGTGCCAGCAGTTACCCGGAGACCCAGTACTTC
CDR3: CASSYPETQYF
D: NA
J: TRBJ2-5
length: 11
size: many
V: TRBV6-2/TRBV6-3

DNA: TGTGCCACCAGTGACAGATCCGCCGAATTCGGCTATGGCTACACCTTC
CDR3: CATSDRSAEFGYGYTF
D: NA
J: TRBJ1-2
length: 16
size: many
V: TRBV24-1

DNA: TGTGCCAGCAGCCCGACAGGGGGCGCCGGCTATGGCTACACCTTC
CDR3: CASSPTGGAGYGYTF
D: TRBD1
J: TRBJ1-2
length: 15
size: many
V: TRBV7-3

DNA: TGTGCCAGCAGCCCGAGGCCCACCACAGATACGCAGTATTTT
CDR3: CASSPRPTTDTQYF
D: NA
J: TRBJ2-3
length: 14
size: many
V: TRBV7-2

DNA: TGTGCCAGCAGTAGGGACGGAAGCTCCTACAATGAGCAGTTCTTC
CDR3: CASSRDGSSYNEQFF
D: NA
J: TRBJ2-1
length: 15
size: many
V: TRBV6-5